This TCR beta chain originates from a study of OX40 agonist ivuxolimab in advanced cancers. TCRdb's table, derived via immunoSEQ multiplex PCR, lists solely in-frame clones and lacks some. Of approximately 60,000 clones in the sample, 88% were seen once. This receptor was obtained from an adult with an advanced solid tumor such as melanoma, head and neck, liver or kidney cancer. The source was CD4+ or CD8+ T cells sorted from blood, collected in a trial of the OX40 agonist ivuxolimab.

CDR3 coding DNA: TGCGCCAGCAGCCCATTTTGGGACAGGGGGTACGAGCAGTACTTC. This gives the protein CASSPFWDRGYEQYF. The chain uses TRBV5-1 and TRBJ2-7; the match to TRBD1 covers 11 bases. CDR3 length: 15 amino acids. V was clipped by 4 bases and J by 4 bases; unmatched bases: 7. Germline V gene lookup returns CDR1 SGHRS and CDR2 YFSETQ.